The 9 T cell receptor beta chains below were found in one sample sequenced in a study of T cells in Graves' hyperthyroidism and ophthalmopathy. Amplification targeted TCR beta CDR3 regions from RNA transcripts. HTBI primers were the set used in a first-round RT-PCR of the TCR CDR3. TCRdb fed the multiplex PCR reads into MiXCR, producing one record per CDR3 protein. The repertoire holds 700,000 to 950,000 distinct CDR3 sequences, with around a third as singletons. Sample: blood. The receptors come from a middle-aged woman with Graves' hyperthyroidism.

The chain recombines TRBV6-5 with TRBJ1-1; D is ambiguous. The germline gives CDR1 MNHEY, CDR2 SVGAGI. There are 13 residues in the CDR3. V gave up 7 bases and J gave up 3 bases, with 12 bases separating them. DNA of the CDR3: TGTGCCAGCATGAGACGCGAGGACACTGAAGCTTTCTTT. This translates into CASMRREDTEAFF.

The V call is TRBV24-1, the J call TRBJ2-3; 7 bases are a match to TRBD2. CDR1 KGHDR and CDR2 SFDVKD come from the germline V gene. The CDR3 spans 14 residues. Trimming removed 6 bases from V and 3 bases from J; junction bases left unmatched: 5. The CDR3 here is CATSHGRRTDTQYF. CDR3 sequence (DNA): TGTGCCACCAGTCACGGGAGGAGAACAGATACGCAGTATTTT.

Concerning this clonotype itself: With a much larger clone just one base away, this may be a read error. The V gene is TRBV7-9, the J gene TRBJ2-7; D ambiguous. Germline assignment: CDR1 SEHNR and CDR2 FQNEAQ (reference sequence). The CDR3 is made up of 16 amino acids. The CDR3 nucleotides read TGTCCCAGCAGCTTAAGGTCAGAACTCCGCGGATACGAGCAGTACTTC. It encodes CPSSLRSELRGYEQYF.

The gene calls are TRBV7-9 and TRBJ2-5; D is unresolved. The CDR3 is 14 amino acids. V was pared by 5 bases and J by 3 bases, with 13 bases between. The germline gives CDR1 SEHNR, CDR2 FQNEAQ (reference sequence). CDR3 sequence reads: CASSRRWEKETQYF. The CDR3 region has the DNA TGTGCCAGCAGCCGACGGTGGGAAAAAGAGACCCAGTACTTC.

There are a few counts of this clonotype. The chain is built from TRBV10-3 and TRBJ1-2; D not resolved. Trimming shortened V by 2 bases and J by 6 bases, and 4 bases separated the two germline ends. The CDR3 totals 11 residues. Germline values: CDR1 ENHRY, CDR2 SYGVKD. This CDR3 reads CAISERDGYTF. DNA of the CDR3: TGTGCCATCAGTGAGCGGGATGGCTACACCTTC.

This clonotype was detected a few times. The rearrangement uses TRBV9 and TRBJ2-7, with 8 bases that match TRBD1. The CDR3 consists of 15 residues. The germline gives CDR1 SGDLS, CDR2 YYNGEE. V shed 0 bases and J 5 bases; nucleotides not matched to a gene: 7. CDR3 DNA sequence: TGTGCCAGCAGCGTAGGGACAGGGTCTGCGGACGAGCAGTACTTC. Translating it yields CASSVGTGSADEQYF.

Ten or more counts support this clonotype. CDR3 sequence reads: CSARDVGLSLSEEQYF. The CDR3 nucleotides read TGCAGTGCTAGAGATGTGGGACTTAGCCTCTCGGAGGAGCAGTACTTC. V and J are TRBV20-1 and TRBJ2-7; a possible D gene is TRBD2 (6 bases). This CDR3 is built from 16 residues. Germline V gives CDR1 DFQATT, CDR2 SNEGSKA (reference sequence). The V end lost 0 bases, the J end lost 7 bases, and 22 bases lay between the germline ends.

This clonotype was counted between two and nine times. This chain uses TRBV4-1 with TRBJ1-2, with D possibly matching TRBD1 (5 bases). CDR3 length equals 13 residues. CDR1 MGHRA and CDR2 YSYEKL come from the germline V gene. The V gene lost 8 bases and the J gene lost 2 bases, with 12 bases spanning the gap. CDR3 coding DNA: TGCGCCAGCGGTCTTTGGGGCAACTATGGCTACACCTTC. Its protein is CASGLWGNYGYTF.

The sample holds many counts of this clonotype. The chain employs TRBV12-3 or TRBV12-4 and TRBJ1-2, with D maybe TRBD1 (5 bases). V lost 5 bases, J lost 1 base, and 14 bases lay in between. The CDR3 covers 15 residues. For the CDR3, the DNA is TGTGCCAGCAGTCCCGGGTGGGGGAGTAACTATGGCTACACCTTC. Its protein is CASSPGWGSNYGYTF.